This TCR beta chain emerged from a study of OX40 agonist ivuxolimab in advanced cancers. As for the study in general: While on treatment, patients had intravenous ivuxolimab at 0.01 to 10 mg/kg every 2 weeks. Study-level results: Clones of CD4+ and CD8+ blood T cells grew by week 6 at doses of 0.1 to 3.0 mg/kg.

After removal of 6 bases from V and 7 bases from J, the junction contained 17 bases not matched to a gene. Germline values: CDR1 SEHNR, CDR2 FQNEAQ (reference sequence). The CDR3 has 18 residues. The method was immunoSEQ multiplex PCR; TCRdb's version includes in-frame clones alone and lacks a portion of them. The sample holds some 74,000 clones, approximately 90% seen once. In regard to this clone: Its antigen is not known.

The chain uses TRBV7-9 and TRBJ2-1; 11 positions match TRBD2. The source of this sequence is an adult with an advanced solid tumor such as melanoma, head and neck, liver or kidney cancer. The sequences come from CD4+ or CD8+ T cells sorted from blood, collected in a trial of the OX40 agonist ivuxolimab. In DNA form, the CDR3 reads TGTGCCAGCAGTTATTTCCTAATAGCGGGAGGGCCCTCTAATGAGCAGTTCTTC. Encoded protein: CASSYFLIAGGPSNEQFF.